This TCR beta chain was obtained from a study of blood T cell repertoires in COVID-19. About the study: Sites in the United States, Italy and Spain provided acute and convalescent COVID-19 samples. Sources were T cells, B-cell-depleted T cells, or PBMCs; the material itself was cDNA or gDNA.

Germline V CDR1 and CDR2: SQVTM, ANQGSEA. Trimming removed 7 bases at V and 1 base at J, with 11 bases between. CDR3 size: 13 residues. Authors' data handling: From reference gene primer amplification, estimates of nucleated cell counts were derived. Sequenced by immunoSEQ multiplex PCR; TCRdb stores in-frame clones only, minus some. V and J calls and clone size are as listed in that table; D and trimming were resolved from the DNA. The data show 250,000 to 350,000 clones, roughly 87% seen once. Sequenced material: peripheral blood. The J gene is TRBJ2-1, the V gene TRBV29-1; no reliable D call. The receptor's source is a woman between 50 and 59 years old who had recovered from COVID-19. This CDR3 is CSGGLSSYNEQFF. DNA of the CDR3: TGCAGCGGTGGGCTGAGTTCCTACAATGAGCAGTTCTTC.